This is a list of T cell receptor beta chains from one sample in a study of blood T cell repertoires in COVID-19. Sequencing used immunoSEQ multiplex PCR; TCRdb keeps in-frame clones, though not all of them. Among a few hundred thousand clones, around 81% were seen once, and the ten largest hold 15% to 18%. Sequenced: peripheral blood. The receptors originated from a person aged 70 to 85 with COVID-19, enrolled during active disease. Both conserved end residues are part of each CDR3. A D gene is named only where the DNA matches it firmly. Clone size appears in some rows only: once, few, many, or a class for an expanded clone.

D | size | J | V | DNA | CDR3
- | - | TRBJ2-1 | TRBV10-3 | TGTGCCATCAGTGACTCAATGAGTGAGCAGTTCTTC | CAISDSMSEQFF
- | - | TRBJ1-1 | TRBV6-6 | TGTGCCAGCAGTCCCCGGGACAAGACGGACACTGAAGCTTTCTTT | CASSPRDKTDTEAFF
TRBD1 | - | TRBJ1-6 | TRBV28 | TGTGCCAGCAGAGATCGGACAGGGGTCTATTCACCCCTCCACTTT | CASRDRTGVYSPLHF
- | - | TRBJ1-2 | TRBV10-3 | TGTGCCATCAGCGACCGGGGCTATGGCTACACCTTC | CAISDRGYGYTF
- | - | TRBJ1-4 | TRBV5-6 | TGTGCCAGCAGCTTCGACAGAAATGAAAAACTGTTTTTT | CASSFDRNEKLFF
- | - | TRBJ1-5 | TRBV6-6 | TGTGCCAGCAGTTGGCAGAGCAATCAGCCCCAGCATTTT | CASSWQSNQPQHF
- | - | TRBJ1-1 | TRBV29-1 | TGCAGCGTTGAAGCTCGGGGAGTTACTGAAGCTTTCTTT | CSVEARGVTEAFF
TRBD2 | - | TRBJ2-7 | TRBV11-2 | TGTGCCAGCAGCCCTACTAGCGGCAAGCAGTACTTC | CASSPTSGKQYF
TRBD1 | few | TRBJ1-5 | TRBV27 | TGTGCCAGCAGTTTATACGGGACAGACAATCAGCCCCAGCATTTT | CASSLYGTDNQPQHF
- | - | TRBJ1-5 | TRBV6-5 | TGTGCCAGCAGTTATAGGGGCCTCAATCAGCCCCAGCATTTT | CASSYRGLNQPQHF
- | - | TRBJ1-2 | TRBV5-4 | TGTGCCAGCAGCTTTGAGGTCGGGAACTATGGCTACACCTTC | CASSFEVGNYGYTF
TRBD1 | few | TRBJ1-1 | TRBV5-4 | TGTGCCAGCAGCTTGACAGGGGTCACTGAAGCTTTCTTT | CASSLTGVTEAFF
TRBD1 | - | TRBJ1-3 | TRBV4-2 | TGTGCCAGCAGCCAGGGGGACAGCTCTGGAAACACCATATATTTT | CASSQGDSSGNTIYF
TRBD1 | - | TRBJ2-7 | TRBV4-2 | TGTGCCAGCAGCCCAAGGGGGGACAGGGGACCCTACGAGCAGTACTTC | CASSPRGDRGPYEQYF
TRBD1 | - | TRBJ2-1 | TRBV5-1 | TGCGCCAGCAGCGAGGGGACAGGGGTGAATGAGCAGTTCTTC | CASSEGTGVNEQFF
TRBD2 | - | TRBJ2-7 | TRBV5-1 | TGCGCCAGCAGCCCGGGACTAGCGGGAGGAGCCTACGAGCAGTACTTC | CASSPGLAGGAYEQYF
- | - | TRBJ1-2 | TRBV28 | TGTGCCAGCAGTTTTACACAGGGACCTCATGGCTACACCTTC | CASSFTQGPHGYTF
- | - | TRBJ2-3 | TRBV5-6 | TGTGCCAGCAGCCTGGGCGCGGGGACAGATACGCAGTATTTT | CASSLGAGTDTQYF
- | - | TRBJ1-5 | TRBV3-1/TRBV3-2 | TGTGCCAGCAGCCAAGATAGTTCGGGGTCGAATATCCAGCATTTT | CASSQDSSGSNIQHF
TRBD1 | - | TRBJ2-2 | TRBV28 | TGTGCCAGCAGTCCGGGGGACAGGCCCAACACCGGGGAGCTGTTTTTT | CASSPGDRPNTGELFF
- | - | TRBJ2-3 | TRBV7-2 | TGTGCCAGCAGCTTAGCGGGGGCAACAGATACGCAGTATTTT | CASSLAGATDTQYF
TRBD1 | - | TRBJ1-2 | TRBV7-3 | TGTGCCAGCAGCGGCCGACAGGGGTACGGTGGCTACACCTTC | CASSGRQGYGGYTF
- | - | TRBJ1-1 | TRBV5-1 | TGCGCCAGCAACGAACGAGGCCCCGACACTGAAGCTTTCTTT | CASNERGPDTEAFF
TRBD1 | - | TRBJ1-6 | TRBV5-1 | TGCGCCAGCAGCTTGTGGGCAGGGGGTGACCATAATTCACCCCTCCACTTT | CASSLWAGGDHNSPLHF
- | few | TRBJ1-2 | TRBV5-1 | TGCGCCAGCAGCTTGGCCCAAGGGGAAGGCTACACCTTC | CASSLAQGEGYTF
- | - | TRBJ1-6 | TRBV3-1/TRBV3-2 | TGTGCCAGCAGCCAAGTGATGGCTTCACCCCTCCACTTT | CASSQVMASPLHF
- | once | TRBJ1-2 | TRBV19 | TGTGCCAGTACGGGTGGAGGGGTGGTAAACTATGGCTACACCTTC | CASTGGGVVNYGYTF
TRBD2 | few | TRBJ2-7 | TRBV7-3 | TGTGCCAGCAGCCCCACTAGCGGAAGCTCCTACGAGCAGTACTTC | CASSPTSGSSYEQYF
TRBD1 | - | TRBJ2-1 | TRBV6-5 | TGTGCCAGCAGGACAGGGGGCCGGAATGAGCAGTTCTTC | CASRTGGRNEQFF
- | - | TRBJ1-1 | TRBV6-5 | TGTGCCAGCAGTTCCAGGGGTAACACTGAAGCTTTCTTT | CASSSRGNTEAFF
TRBD1 | - | TRBJ2-2 | TRBV7-3 | TGTGCCAGCAGGTTGGGACAGGGGGACACCGGGGAGCTGTTTTTT | CASRLGQGDTGELFF
- | - | TRBJ1-1 | TRBV5-1 | TGCGCCAGCAGCCATGGACAGAGGAACACTGAAGCTTTCTTT | CASSHGQRNTEAFF
- | - | TRBJ2-7 | TRBV6-2/TRBV6-3 | TGTGCCAGCAGTTATTCAGTTCGCTCCTACGAGCAGTACTTC | CASSYSVRSYEQYF
- | - | TRBJ2-3 | TRBV7-9 | TGTGCCAGCAGCTTATACGGTGGGAGGCAGTCAGGCACAGATACGCAGTATTTT | CASSLYGGRQSGTDTQYF
TRBD2 | - | TRBJ2-1 | TRBV5-5 | TGTGCCAGCAGCCTGACTAGCGGGAGCCTAAATGAGCAGTTCTTC | CASSLTSGSLNEQFF
- | - | TRBJ1-1 | TRBV6-5 | TGTGCCAGCACTCCTATGAACACTGAAGCTTTCTTT | CASTPMNTEAFF
- | - | TRBJ2-3 | TRBV7-6 | TGTGCCAGCAGCCGGACAGATACGCAGTATTTT | CASSRTDTQYF